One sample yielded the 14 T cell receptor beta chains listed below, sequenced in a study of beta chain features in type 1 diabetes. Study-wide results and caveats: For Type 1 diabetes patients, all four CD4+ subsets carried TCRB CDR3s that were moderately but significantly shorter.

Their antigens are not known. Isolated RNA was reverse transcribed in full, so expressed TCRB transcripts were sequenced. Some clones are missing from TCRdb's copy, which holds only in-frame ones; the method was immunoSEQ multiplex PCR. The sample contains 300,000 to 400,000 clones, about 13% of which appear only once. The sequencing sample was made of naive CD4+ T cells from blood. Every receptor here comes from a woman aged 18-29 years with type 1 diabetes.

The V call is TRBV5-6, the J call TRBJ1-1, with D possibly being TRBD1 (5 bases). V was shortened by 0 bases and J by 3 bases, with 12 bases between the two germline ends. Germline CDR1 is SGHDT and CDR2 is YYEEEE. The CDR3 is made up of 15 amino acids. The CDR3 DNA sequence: TGTGCCAGCAGCTTGGTCGGGGGGGAGGACACTGAAGCTTTCTTT. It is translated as CASSLVGGEDTEAFF.

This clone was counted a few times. The CDR3 spells CASSYLASGRREQYF. The CDR3 DNA is TGTGCCAGCAGCTACCTGGCTAGCGGGAGAAGGGAGCAGTACTTC. This rearrangement joins TRBV7-3 to TRBJ2-7; 10 bases match TRBD2. The germline V gene encodes CDR1 SGHTA and CDR2 FQGTGA. This CDR3 has 15 residues. V lost 4 bases and J lost 7; bases outside the gene matches: 10.

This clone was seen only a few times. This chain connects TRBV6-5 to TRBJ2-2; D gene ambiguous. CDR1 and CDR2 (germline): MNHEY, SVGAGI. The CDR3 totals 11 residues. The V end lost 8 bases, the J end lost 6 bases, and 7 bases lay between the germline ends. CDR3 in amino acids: CASGTPGELFF. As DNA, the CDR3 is TGTGCCAGCGGCACGCCCGGGGAGCTGTTTTTT.

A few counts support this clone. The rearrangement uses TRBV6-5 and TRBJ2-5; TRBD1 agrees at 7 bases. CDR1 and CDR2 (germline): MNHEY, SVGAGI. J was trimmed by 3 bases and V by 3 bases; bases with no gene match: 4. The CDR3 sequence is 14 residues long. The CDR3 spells CASSYSGTEETQYF. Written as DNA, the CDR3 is TGTGCCAGCAGTTATTCCGGGACAGAAGAGACCCAGTACTTC.

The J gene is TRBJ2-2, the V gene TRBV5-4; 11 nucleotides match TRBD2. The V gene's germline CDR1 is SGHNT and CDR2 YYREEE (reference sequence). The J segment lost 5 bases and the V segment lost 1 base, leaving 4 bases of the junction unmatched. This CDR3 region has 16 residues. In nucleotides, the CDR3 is TGTGCCAGCAGCTTGATGGTAGCGGGAGGGACCGGGGAGCTGTTTTTT. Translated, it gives CASSLMVAGGTGELFF.

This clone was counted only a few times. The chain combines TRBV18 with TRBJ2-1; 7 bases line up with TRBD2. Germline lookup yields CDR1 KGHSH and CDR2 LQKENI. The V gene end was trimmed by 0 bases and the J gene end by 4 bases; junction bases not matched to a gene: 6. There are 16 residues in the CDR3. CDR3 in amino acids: CASSPPVLAAYNEQFF. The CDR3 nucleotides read TGTGCCAGCTCACCACCGGTCCTAGCGGCGTACAATGAGCAGTTCTTC.

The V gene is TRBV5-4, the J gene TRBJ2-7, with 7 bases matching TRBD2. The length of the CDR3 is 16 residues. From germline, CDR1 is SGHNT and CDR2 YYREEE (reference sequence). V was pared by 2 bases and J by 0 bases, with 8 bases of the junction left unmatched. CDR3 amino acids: CASSFIERDVSYEQYV. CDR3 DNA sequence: TGTGCCAGCAGCTTTATAGAGCGGGACGTCTCCTACGAGCAGTACGTC.

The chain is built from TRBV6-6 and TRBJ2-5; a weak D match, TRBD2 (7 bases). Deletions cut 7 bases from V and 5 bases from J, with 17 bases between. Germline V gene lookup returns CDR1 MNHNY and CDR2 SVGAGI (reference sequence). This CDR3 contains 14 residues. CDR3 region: CASTRRGATETQYF. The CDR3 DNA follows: TGTGCCAGCACCCGCCGGGGGGCCACTGAGACCCAGTACTTC.

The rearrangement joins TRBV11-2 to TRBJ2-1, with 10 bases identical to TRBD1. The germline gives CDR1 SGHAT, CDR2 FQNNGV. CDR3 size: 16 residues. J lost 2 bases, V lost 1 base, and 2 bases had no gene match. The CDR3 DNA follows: TGTGCCAGCAGCTTAGCCGGGACAGGGGCCTACAATGAGCAGTTCTTC. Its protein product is CASSLAGTGAYNEQFF.

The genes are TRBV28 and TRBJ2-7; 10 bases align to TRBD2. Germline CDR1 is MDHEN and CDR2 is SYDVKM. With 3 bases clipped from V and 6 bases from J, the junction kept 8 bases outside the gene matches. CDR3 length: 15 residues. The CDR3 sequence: CASSFRLAGASEQYF. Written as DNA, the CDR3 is TGTGCCAGCAGTTTTCGCCTAGCGGGAGCGTCCGAGCAGTACTTC.

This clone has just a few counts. In DNA, the CDR3 is TGTGCCAGCACCCCGGGACTAGTAACAGATACGCAGTATTTT. Amino acids: CASTPGLVTDTQYF. V usage is TRBV2 and J usage is TRBJ2-3; 8 nucleotides agree with TRBD2. Unmatched junction bases numbered 6, after V lost 7 bases and J lost 3 bases. The CDR3 length is 14 residues. Germline-derived CDR1 and CDR2 are SNHLY and FYNNEI. The complete variable domain, with remaining parts taken from reference TRBV2 and TRBJ2-3, reads EPEVTQTPSHQVTQMGQEVILRCVPISNHLYFYWYRQILGQKVEFLVSFYNNEISEKSEIFDDQFSVERPDGSNFTLKIRSTKLEDSAMYFCASTPGLVTDTQYFGPGTRLTVL.

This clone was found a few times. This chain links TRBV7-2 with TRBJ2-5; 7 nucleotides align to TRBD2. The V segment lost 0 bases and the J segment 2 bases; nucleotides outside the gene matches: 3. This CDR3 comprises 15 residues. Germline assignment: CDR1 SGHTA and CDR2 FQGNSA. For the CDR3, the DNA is TGTGCCAGCAGCTTAGCCTCTAGCGGACAAGAGACCCAGTACTTC. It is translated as CASSLASSGQETQYF.

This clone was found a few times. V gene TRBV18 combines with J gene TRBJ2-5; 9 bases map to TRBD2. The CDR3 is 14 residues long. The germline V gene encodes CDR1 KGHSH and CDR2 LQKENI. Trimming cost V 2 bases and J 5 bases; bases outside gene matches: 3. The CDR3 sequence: CASSPGTSRETQYF. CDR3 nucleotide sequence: TGTGCCAGCTCACCAGGGACTAGCCGTGAGACCCAGTACTTC.

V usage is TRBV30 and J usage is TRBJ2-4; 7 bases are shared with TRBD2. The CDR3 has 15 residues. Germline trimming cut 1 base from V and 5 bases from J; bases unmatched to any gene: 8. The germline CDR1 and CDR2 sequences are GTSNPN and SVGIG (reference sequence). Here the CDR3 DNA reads TGTGCCTGGAGTGGGATAGGGGACTACCAAAACATTCAGTACTTC. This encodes CAWSGIGDYQNIQYF.